Presented here are 8 T cell receptor beta chains from one specimen sequenced in a study of blood T cell repertoires in COVID-19 (TCRdb year 2020). Receptor amplification or capture employed the immunoSEQ multiplex PCR assay. Drawn from immuneACCESS, this table holds only the in-frame rearrangements with V and J called that TCRdb kept. Clones are partly lost; checked studies trace under half to an unresolved V gene and leave the rest unexplained. This sample holds about 130,000 clones; roughly 83% were observed only once. The ten largest clones add up to approximately 2.9% of the sample. Sequenced: peripheral blood. The receptors were gathered from a woman of 80 years or more with acute or convalescent COVID-19.

J is TRBJ2-7 and V is TRBV4-1; 8 bases fit TRBD1. The CDR3 spans 15 residues. CDR1 is MGHRA, CDR2 YSYEKL, per germline. J gave up 2 bases and V 5 bases, and 8 bases lay outside the gene matches. The CDR3 sequence: CASSAQLDRAYEQYF. CDR3 DNA: TGCGCCAGCAGCGCCCAACTGGACAGGGCCTACGAGCAGTACTTC.

The chain has TRBV30 and TRBJ2-7, with 9 bases identical to TRBD1. Germline trimming cut 2 bases from V and 5 bases from J; bases unmatched to any gene: 7. In germline, CDR1 is GTSNPN, CDR2 SVGIG (reference sequence). The CDR3 is 14 residues long. CDR3 region: CAWSHTGGLDEQYF. CDR3 nucleotides: TGTGCCTGGAGTCATACAGGGGGCTTGGACGAGCAGTACTTC. Full variable domain (rest looked up from reference TRBV30 and TRBJ2-7): SQTIHQWPATLVQPVGSPLSLECTVEGTSNPNLYWYRQAAGRGLQLLFYSVGIGQISSEVPQNLSASRPQDRQFILSSKKLLLSDSGFYLCAWSHTGGLDEQYFGPGTRLTVT.

V and J are TRBV19 and TRBJ2-1; 8 positions agree with TRBD1. V shed 5 bases and J 4 bases; nucleotides not matched to a gene: 10. Germline assignment: CDR1 LNHDA and CDR2 SQIVND (reference sequence). The CDR3 sequence is 16 residues long. CDR3 in DNA: TGTGCCAGTAGTTTCATTCAGGGGGCTTCGTACAATGAGCAGTTCTTC. Residues: CASSFIQGASYNEQFF.

The V gene is TRBV2, the J gene TRBJ2-5; 9 nucleotides line up with TRBD2. The CDR3 is 14 residues long. The ends lost 7 bases at V and 5 bases at J; junction bases unmatched: 8. CDR1 is SNHLY, CDR2 FYNNEI, per germline. DNA of the CDR3: TGTGCCAGCAATAGGGCGGGGGGGCCGGAGACCCAGTACTTC. Its protein is CASNRAGGPETQYF.

The genes are TRBV9 and TRBJ1-1; a possible D gene is TRBD1 (6 bases). Germline CDR1 reads SGDLS; CDR2 reads YYNGEE. This CDR3 is built from 13 residues. V dropped 1 base and J dropped 7 bases, with 11 bases sitting between them. The CDR3 region has the DNA TGTGCCAGCAGCGTACAGGGGAGAAGTGAAGCTTTCTTT. Its translation: CASSVQGRSEAFF. Full variable domain (outside the CDR3, taken from reference TRBV9 and TRBJ1-1): DSGVTQTPKHLITATGQRVTLRCSPRSGDLSVYWYQQSLDQGLQFLIQYYNGEERAKGNILERFSAQQFPDLHSELNLSSLELGDSALYFCASSVQGRSEAFFGQGTRLTVV.

This clone was counted a single time. The chain's CDR3 is CASSRRQGQSPLHF. In DNA, the CDR3 is TGTGCCAGCAGCCGAAGACAGGGTCAATCACCCCTCCACTTT. The chain combines TRBV25-1 with TRBJ1-6; 7 bases agree with TRBD1. The trim removed 6 bases at V and 10 bases at J, leaving 9 bases unmatched. There are 14 residues in the CDR3. Germline loops: CDR1 MGHDK, CDR2 SYGVNS.

The rearrangement uses TRBV3-1 (or the pseudogene TRBV3-2) and TRBJ1-1; 12 nucleotides align to TRBD1. Germline CDR1 reads LGHDT; CDR2 reads YNNKEL (reference sequence). CDR3 length: 15 amino acids. The trim removed 4 bases at V and 6 bases at J, leaving 6 bases unmatched. CDR3 residues: CASSPGTGGRSEAFF. In DNA, the CDR3 is TGTGCCAGCAGCCCCGGGACAGGGGGCAGGTCTGAAGCTTTCTTT.

CDR3 nucleotides: TGTGCCAGCAGTGGACAGAAATACACTGAAGCTTTCTTT. Its protein product is CASSGQKYTEAFF. The V gene is TRBV2, the J gene TRBJ1-1, with D possibly TRBD1 on 5 matching bases. Looked up from germline, CDR1 is SNHLY and CDR2 is FYNNEI. The CDR3 length is 13 residues. V lost 4 bases and J lost 3, with 9 bases in between.